Presented here are 29 T cell receptor beta chains from one specimen sequenced in a study of persistence of HIV-infected CD4 T cells. Their specific antigens are unknown. Cells were stimulated with overlapping HIV-1 Gag 15-mer peptides. CD40L-negative CD69-negative CD45RO-high memory CD4+ T cells were sorted as populations depleted of antigen-responding cells. Sequencing used immunoSEQ version 4 in survey mode. Using immunoSEQ multiplex PCR, the repertoire was profiled, and TCRdb retains in-frame clones only, with some absent. The sample carries some 58,000 clones, 65% to 75% recorded once. The sequences come from CD4+ T cells sorted from PBMCs after approximately 19-hour stimulation, collected from a patient who received antiretroviral therapy. The receptors were gathered from an adult man with HIV who was CMV-seropositive.

Turning to this clone: Other DNA sequences in this specimen translate into the identical CDR3. V usage is TRBV7-2 and J usage is TRBJ1-5; D gene uncertain. The CDR3 consists of 14 residues. V lost 3 bases and J 2 bases, leaving 8 bases between the germline ends. Germline CDR1 and CDR2: SGHTA and FQGNSA. The CDR3 region has the DNA TGTGCCAGCAGCTTGGCCGGAGGCAATCAGCCCCAGCATTTT. Its protein is CASSLAGGNQPQHF.

The chain recombines TRBV3-1 (or the pseudogene TRBV3-2) with TRBJ1-1, with D unresolved. Germline CDR1 and CDR2: LGHDT and YNNKEL (reference sequence). The length of the CDR3 is 12 residues. Trimming took 1 base from V and 8 from J, leaving 8 bases between them. Here the CDR3 reads CASSQGRREAFF. The CDR3 bases are TGTGCCAGCAGCCAAGGAAGGAGGGAAGCTTTCTTT.

The genes are TRBV4-2 and TRBJ2-1; D is unresolved. From germline, CDR1 is LGHNA and CDR2 YNFKEQ. CDR3 size: 11 residues. The V gene lost 2 bases and the J gene lost 14 bases, with 10 bases spanning the gap. The CDR3 sequence: CASSQSDSEFF. The CDR3 coding sequence is TGTGCCAGCAGCCAATCCGACTCGGAGTTCTTC.

V is TRBV4-1 and J is TRBJ1-5; no reliable D call. The CDR3 consists of 14 residues. The germline gives CDR1 MGHRA, CDR2 YSYEKL. V shed 1 base and J shed 4 bases, with 8 bases lying between them. CDR3 nucleotides: TGCGCCAGCAGCCAAGTGATCGTAAATCAGCCCCAGCATTTT. This encodes CASSQVIVNQPQHF.

J is TRBJ1-6 and V is TRBV7-8, with a tentative D call TRBD1 (6 bases). CDR3 size: 15 residues. V was cut by 2 bases and J by 9 bases, with 14 bases left in between. CDR1 is SGHVS and CDR2 is FQNEAQ in the germline V gene. CDR3 DNA sequence: TGTGCCAGCAGCTTACGAGGGGGTGATGGTTCACCCCTCCACTTT. Its translation: CASSLRGGDGSPLHF. Full variable domain (rest looked up from reference TRBV7-8 and TRBJ1-6): GAGVSQSPRYKVAKRGQDVALRCDPISGHVSLFWYQQALGQGPEFLTYFQNEAQLDKSGLPSDRFFAERPEGSVSTLKIQRTQQEDSAVYLCASSLRGGDGSPLHFGNGTRLTVT.

Many counts were recorded for this clone. The chain links TRBV6-2 or TRBV6-3 to TRBJ1-1; D remains ambiguous. Between the trimmed V and J ends, which lost 2 bases and 1 base, there was a span of 2 bases. The CDR3 has 12 amino acids. CDR1 and CDR2 from the germline V gene are MNHEY and SVGEGT. The CDR3 reads CASSYRNTEAFF. The CDR3 nucleotides read TGTGCCAGCAGTTACAGGAACACTGAAGCTTTCTTT.

The chain carries TRBV28 and TRBJ2-3; TRBD2 aligns across 7 bases. Per germline, CDR1 MDHEN and CDR2 SYDVKM. V was pared by 3 bases and J by 8 bases, with 8 bases of the junction left unmatched. This CDR3 is built from 14 residues. CDR3 DNA sequence: TGTGCCAGCAGTTTTCGGTCGCGCGGGGGTACGCAGTATTTT. Translation: CASSFRSRGGTQYF.

The chain joins TRBV27 to TRBJ2-1; 7 bases align to TRBD1. CDR1 MNHEY and CDR2 SMNVEV come from the germline V gene (reference sequence). This CDR3 region has 14 residues. J gave up 9 bases and V 7 bases, and 12 bases lay outside the gene matches. CDR3 nucleotides: TGTGCCAGCAAACTACCGACAGGGTCTAGTGAGCAGTTCTTC. Encoded protein: CASKLPTGSSEQFF.

V and J are TRBV2 and TRBJ1-2, with D possibly being TRBD1 (6 bases). This CDR3 region has 15 residues. Germline V gives CDR1 SNHLY, CDR2 FYNNEI. Trimming pared 7 bases from V and 6 bases from J, leaving 21 bases between. CDR3 region: CASTSYRATENGYTF. The CDR3 DNA reads as TGTGCCAGCACCAGCTACAGGGCGACGGAAAATGGCTACACCTTC. The full variable domain, completed using reference TRBV2 and TRBJ1-2, is EPEVTQTPSHQVTQMGQEVILRCVPISNHLYFYWYRQILGQKVEFLVSFYNNEISEKSEIFDDQFSVERPDGSNFTLKIRSTKLEDSAMYFCASTSYRATENGYTFGSGTRLTVV.

The rearrangement links TRBV4-1 to TRBJ2-1; tentative D call: TRBD1 (6 bases). The germline gives CDR1 MGHRA, CDR2 YSYEKL. The CDR3 consists of 13 residues. V lost 3 bases to trimming and J lost 7 bases, with 10 bases between them. The CDR3: CASSHGQGNEQFF. CDR3 DNA: TGCGCCAGCAGCCATGGGCAGGGGAATGAGCAGTTCTTC.

The chain couples TRBV19 to TRBJ2-6; 7 bases fit TRBD1. The CDR3 has 15 amino acids. The ends lost 4 bases at V and 2 bases at J; junction bases unmatched: 2. Germline V gene lookup returns CDR1 LNHDA and CDR2 SQIVND (reference sequence). CDR3 in amino acids: CASSKGGTGANVLTF. CDR3 nucleotides: TGTGCCAGTAGTAAAGGGGGCACTGGGGCCAACGTCCTGACTTTC.

This clone came up a few times. The chain employs TRBV4-2 and TRBJ1-3; the match to TRBD1 covers 8 bases. Germline values: CDR1 LGHNA, CDR2 YNFKEQ. The CDR3 has 14 amino acids. V lost 4 bases and J lost 7; bases outside the gene matches: 6. CDR3 bases: TGTGCCAGCAGCCCGGACAGGGATCGGAACACCATATATTTT. Protein product: CASSPDRDRNTIYF.

The chain carries TRBV20-1 and TRBJ2-1; D is uncertain. The V end was cut by 6 bases, the J end by 10 bases, with 13 bases between. The germline CDR1 and CDR2 sequences are DFQATT and SNEGSKA (reference sequence). CDR3 length: 11 amino acids. The CDR3 DNA reads as TGCAGTGCCCGACTGCCGCCGGAGCAGTTCTTC. The encoded protein is CSARLPPEQFF.

The chain employs TRBV7-8 and TRBJ1-2; no reliable D call. Trimming removed 5 bases from V and 1 base from J, with 17 bases in between. This CDR3 region has 16 residues. Germline CDR1 reads SGHVS; CDR2 reads FQNEAQ. CDR3 DNA: TGTGCCAGCAGCCCTAGGGAACCGAGGCTTAACTATGGCTACACCTTC. This gives the protein CASSPREPRLNYGYTF.

This chain links TRBV14 with TRBJ1-4; D is unresolved. V lost 0 bases and J lost 8, with 19 bases in between. The CDR3 has 17 residues. Looked up from germline, CDR1 is SGHDN and CDR2 is FVKESK. The CDR3 loop is CASSQDVAEDRKEKLFF. For the CDR3, the DNA is TGTGCCAGCAGCCAAGATGTGGCAGAAGATAGGAAAGAAAAACTGTTTTTT.

The gene calls are TRBV27 and TRBJ2-1, with 7 bases aligning to TRBD1. Trimming cost V 5 bases and J 7 bases; bases outside gene matches: 8. CDR3 length: 14 residues. CDR1 is MNHEY and CDR2 is SMNVEV in the germline V gene (reference sequence). CDR3 nucleotides: TGTGCCAGCAGTACCCGAGACAGGGCGAATGAGCAGTTCTTC. It is translated as CASSTRDRANEQFF.

The rearrangement links TRBV7-2 to TRBJ2-1; D tentatively fits TRBD1 or TRBD2 (7 bases each). The CDR3 covers 15 residues. The germline gives CDR1 SGHTA, CDR2 FQGNSA. Trimming removed 2 bases from V and 5 bases from J, with 13 bases in between. This chain's CDR3 is CASSLWAGGDNEQFF. CDR3 bases: TGTGCCAGCAGCTTATGGGCAGGGGGGGACAATGAGCAGTTCTTC.

This chain links TRBV9 with TRBJ2-1; 8 bases agree with TRBD2. The J segment lost 8 bases and the V segment lost 0 bases, leaving 10 bases of the junction unmatched. This CDR3 is built from 16 residues. Germline V gene lookup returns CDR1 SGDLS and CDR2 YYNGEE. The CDR3, as DNA: TGTGCCAGCAGCGTAGAAGGACGGGGGGGCCCAGATGAGCAGTTCTTC. As protein: CASSVEGRGGPDEQFF.

This rearrangement joins TRBV7-9 to TRBJ2-7, with D perhaps matching TRBD2 (5 bases). CDR3 size: 15 residues. Trimming took 0 bases from V and 6 from J, leaving 15 bases between them. CDR1 and CDR2 from the germline V gene are SEHNR and FQNEAQ (reference sequence). The CDR3 protein is CASSLALGSSGEQYF. In DNA, the CDR3 is TGTGCCAGCAGCTTAGCCCTCGGGTCCAGCGGCGAGCAGTACTTC.

The J gene is TRBJ1-1, the V gene TRBV5-1; TRBD1 matches at 12 bases. The V segment lost 4 bases and the J segment 5 bases; nucleotides outside the gene matches: 9. The length of the CDR3 is 16 residues. Germline CDR1 and CDR2: SGHRS and YFSETQ. CDR3 in DNA: TGCGCCAGCAGCCTGGGGGACAGGGGGCTGGGTACTGAAGCTTTCTTT. Protein sequence: CASSLGDRGLGTEAFF.

The chain has TRBV7-9 and TRBJ1-5; possibly TRBD1 for D (6 bases). V was trimmed by 5 bases and J by 5 bases, leaving 10 bases between them. Germline assignment: CDR1 SEHNR and CDR2 FQNEAQ (reference sequence). CDR3 length: 13 residues. The CDR3 DNA reads as TGTGCCAGCAGCCCGGGGGGCGATCAGCCCCAGCATTTT. Translation gives CASSPGGDQPQHF. Supplemented by reference TRBV7-9 and TRBJ1-5, the full variable domain reads DTGVSQNPRHKITKRGQNVTFRCDPISEHNRLYWYRQTLGQGPEFLTYFQNEAQLEKSRLLSDRFSAERPKGSFSTLEIQRTEQGDSAMYLCASSPGGDQPQHFGDGTRLSIL.

This clone appeared a single time. The rearrangement joins TRBV7-8 to TRBJ1-1; maybe TRBD1 (6 bases). The CDR3 covers 14 residues. CDR1 is SGHVS, CDR2 FQNEAQ, per germline. V lost 1 base and J 6 bases, leaving 12 bases between the germline ends. The CDR3 DNA reads TGTGCCAGCAGCTTAGTCGGACAGACCTCTGAAGCTTTCTTT. Protein: CASSLVGQTSEAFF.

The chain combines TRBV18 with TRBJ2-3; unclear D gene. The V end was cut by 0 bases, the J end by 4 bases, with 17 bases between. Germline CDR1 and CDR2: KGHSH and LQKENI. The CDR3 is made up of 17 amino acids. CDR3 in DNA: TGTGCCAGCTCACCACCGAGTAGGCCACTTAACGCAGATACGCAGTATTTT. Translated: CASSPPSRPLNADTQYF. Looking up the rest from reference TRBV18 and TRBJ2-3 gives the full variable domain: NAGVMQNPRHLVRRRGQEARLRCSPMKGHSHVYWYRQLPEEGLKFMVYLQKENIIDESGMPKERFSAEFPKEGPSILRIQQVVRGDSAAYFCASSPPSRPLNADTQYFGPGTRLTVL.

The V call is TRBV12-3 or TRBV12-4, the J call TRBJ1-2; perhaps TRBD1 as D (6 bases). This CDR3 contains 13 residues. Trimming cost V 6 bases and J 6 bases, with 14 bases left between them. CDR3 sequence: CASSKSSGDGYTF. DNA of the CDR3: TGTGCCAGCAGCAAATCGTCAGGGGATGGCTACACCTTC.

This rearrangement joins TRBV7-2 to TRBJ1-6, with D hard to call. The CDR3 is 15 residues long. Germline-derived CDR1 and CDR2 are SGHTA and FQGNSA. Trimming pared 6 bases from V and 0 bases from J, leaving 9 bases between. The CDR3 sequence is CASRPLSSYNSPLHF. CDR3 nucleotides: TGTGCCAGCAGACCTCTTAGCTCCTATAATTCACCCCTCCACTTT. The variable domain in full, completed from reference TRBV7-2 and TRBJ1-6, reads GAGVSQSPSNKVTEKGKDVELRCDPISGHTALYWYRQSLGQGLEFLIYFQGNSAPDKSGLPSDRFSAERTGGSVSTLTIQRTQQEDSAVYLCASRPLSSYNSPLHFGNGTRLTVT.

The J gene is TRBJ2-1, the V gene TRBV7-6, with 9 nucleotides matching TRBD1. The CDR3 runs to 15 residues. Germline loops: CDR1 SGHVS, CDR2 FNYEAQ. The V and J ends lost 5 bases and 3 bases, in that order; junction bases with no gene match: 5. The CDR3 loop reads CASSAGQGDYNEQFF. The CDR3, as DNA: TGTGCCAGCAGCGCGGGACAGGGTGACTACAATGAGCAGTTCTTC.

The chain has TRBV12-5 and TRBJ2-2; TRBD1 agrees at 9 bases. J was trimmed by 6 bases and V by 1 base; bases with no gene match: 6. CDR3 length: 16 residues. The germline V gene encodes CDR1 LGHNT and CDR2 FRNRAP. CDR3 nucleotide sequence: TGTGCTAGTGGTTTGGGGGGACAGGGTGATCCCGGGGAGCTGTTTTTT. This encodes CASGLGGQGDPGELFF.

This sequence joins TRBV19 and TRBJ1-2, with no clear D. Germline V CDR1 and CDR2: LNHDA, SQIVND (reference sequence). The CDR3 contains 15 residues. V lost 7 bases and J lost 4, with 19 bases in between. The CDR3 sequence is CASTRGLSGFYGYTF. The CDR3 DNA follows: TGTGCCAGTACCCGCGGACTCTCGGGGTTCTATGGCTACACCTTC.

The chain employs TRBV19 and TRBJ2-7; D might be TRBD1 (5 bases). The CDR3 covers 14 residues. The V end was cut by 7 bases, the J end by 0 bases, with 13 bases between. Germline loops: CDR1 LNHDA, CDR2 SQIVND (reference sequence). The CDR3 region has the DNA TGTGCCAGTACTAGGACACACAGCTCCTACGAGCAGTACTTC. Encoded protein: CASTRTHSSYEQYF. The full variable domain, rest sourced from reference TRBV19 and TRBJ2-7, is DGGITQSPKYLFRKEGQNVTLSCEQNLNHDAMYWYRQDPGQGLRLIYYSQIVNDFQKGDIAEGYSVSREKKESFPLTVTSAQKNPTAFYLCASTRTHSSYEQYFGPGTRLTVT.